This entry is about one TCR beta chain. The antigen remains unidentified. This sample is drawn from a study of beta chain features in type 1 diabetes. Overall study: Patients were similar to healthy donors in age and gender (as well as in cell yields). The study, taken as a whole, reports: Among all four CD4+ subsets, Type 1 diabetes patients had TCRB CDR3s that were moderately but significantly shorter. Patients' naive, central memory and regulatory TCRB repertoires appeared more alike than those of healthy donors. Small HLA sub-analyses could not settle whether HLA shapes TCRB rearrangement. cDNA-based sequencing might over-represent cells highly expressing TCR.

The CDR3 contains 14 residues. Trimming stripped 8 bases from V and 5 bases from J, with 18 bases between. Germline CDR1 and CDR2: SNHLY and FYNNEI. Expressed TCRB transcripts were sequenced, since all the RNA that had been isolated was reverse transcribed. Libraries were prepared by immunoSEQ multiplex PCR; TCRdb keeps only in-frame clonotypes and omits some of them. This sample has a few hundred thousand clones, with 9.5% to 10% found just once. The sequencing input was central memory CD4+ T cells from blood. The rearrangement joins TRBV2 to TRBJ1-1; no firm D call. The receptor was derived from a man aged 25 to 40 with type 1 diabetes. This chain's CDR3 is CASCGYLGSTEAFF. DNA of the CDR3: TGTGCCAGCTGCGGATACCTCGGGTCAACTGAAGCTTTCTTT.